This entry features one TCR beta chain sequence. Its antigen is not identified. The germline V gene has CDR1 SGHTA and CDR2 FQGNSA. The V end lost 1 base, the J end lost 3 bases, and 13 bases lay between the germline ends. CDR3 length: 16 residues. The protocol was immunoSEQ multiplex PCR, while the TCRdb copy is restricted to in-frame clones and leaves out a portion. Of about 140,000 clones in the sample, over 85% are singletons; the top ten hold 1.9%. The data originate from a study of T cell responses to AZD1222 COVID-19 vaccine. Study conclusions and caveats: Repertoires were sampled only after the peak T cell response. Unmutated variant regions are reportedly the target of nearly half of TCRs that are spike-specific.

V gene TRBV7-2 combines with J gene TRBJ1-5; D unclear. This specimen was peripheral blood, taken on day 0 of AZD1222 vaccination. This clonotype was obtained from an adult in good health. CDR3 region: CASSLETWGYNQPQHF. The DNA for the CDR3 is TGTGCCAGCAGCTTAGAGACTTGGGGTTACAATCAGCCCCAGCATTTT.